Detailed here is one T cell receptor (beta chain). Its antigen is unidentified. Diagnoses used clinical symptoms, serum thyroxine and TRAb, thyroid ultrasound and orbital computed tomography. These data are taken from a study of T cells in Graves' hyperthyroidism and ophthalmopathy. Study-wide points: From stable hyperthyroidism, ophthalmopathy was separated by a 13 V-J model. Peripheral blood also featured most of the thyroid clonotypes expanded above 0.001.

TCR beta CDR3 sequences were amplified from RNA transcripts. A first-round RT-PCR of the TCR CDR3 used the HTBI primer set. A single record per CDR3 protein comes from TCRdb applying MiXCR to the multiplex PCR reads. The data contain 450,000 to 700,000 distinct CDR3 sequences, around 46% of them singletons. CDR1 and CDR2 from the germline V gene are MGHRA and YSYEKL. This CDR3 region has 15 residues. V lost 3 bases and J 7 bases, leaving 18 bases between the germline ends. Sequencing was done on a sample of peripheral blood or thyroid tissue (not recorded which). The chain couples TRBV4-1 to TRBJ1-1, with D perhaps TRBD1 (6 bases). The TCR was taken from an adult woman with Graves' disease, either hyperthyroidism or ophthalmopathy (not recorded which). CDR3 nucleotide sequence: TGCGCCAGCAGCCAGATAGGGGGGCGAGGGATTGAAGCTTTCTTT. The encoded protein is CASSQIGGRGIEAFF.